This is a list of T cell receptor beta chains from one sample in a study of CD8 T cells in ankylosing spondylitis. TCRdb fed the 5' RACE reads into MiXCR, producing one record per CDR3 protein. Of hundreds of thousands of distinct CDR3 sequences in the sample, roughly 32% were seen once. The sample comprised blood, either unsorted or a sorted T cell fraction (not recorded which). All receptors come from a male donor with ankylosing spondylitis or in good health (not recorded which). The CDR3 runs from the conserved cysteine through the conserved F or W.

>TRBJ1-2|TRBV7-8|16
CASSARQGQDNYGYTF
>TRBJ1-5|TRBV20-1|15
CSARRTGGSFQPQHF
>TRBJ2-5|TRBV25-1|16
CASSEPGQGASETQYF
>TRBJ2-7|TRBV12-3/TRBV12-4|14
CASSTLRGLDEQYF
>TRBJ2-5|TRBV20-1|13
CSASVRNQETQYF
>TRBJ1-6|TRBV12-3/TRBV12-4|14
CASSLRGPGSPLHF
>TRBJ2-1|TRBV24-1|16
CATSDPGTPHYNEQFF
>TRBJ1-3|TRBV2|16
CASSEGAELSGNTIYF
>TRBJ1-5|TRBV20-1|13
CSARETGQQPQHF
>TRBJ2-7|TRBV5-1|15
CASSLGATGANEQYF
>TRBJ1-5|TRBV5-5|18
CASRTDRPTANSNQPQHF
>TRBJ2-5|TRBV25-1|10
CATRQETQYF
>TRBJ2-2|TRBV20-1|13
CSAREYGTGELFF
>TRBJ2-3|TRBV20-1|16
CSAPDGRTRSFNTQYF
>TRBJ2-7|TRBV28|14
CASRAGAVANEQYF
>TRBJ2-1|TRBV6-5|18
CASSYRTGPLRGYNEQFF
>TRBJ2-7|TRBV28|15
CASSFNPSTDYEQYF
>TRBJ2-1|TRBV11-1|13
CASSPTPNNEQFF
>TRBJ2-7|TRBV10-3|16
CAISELLAGRYYEQYF
>TRBJ2-5|TRBV29-1|16
CSVEAQDREFEETQYF
>TRBJ2-3|TRBV20-1|14
CSARDYSWADTQYF
>TRBJ1-1|TRBV12-3/TRBV12-4|16
CASSPDQGVGGTEAFF
>TRBJ2-7|TRBV4-1|13
CASSQDGTKGQYF
>TRBJ2-5|TRBV20-1|11
CSARGGWTQYF
>TRBJ2-7|TRBV18|14
CASSEGGGNSEQYF
>TRBJ2-1|TRBV27|12
CASSSTPDEQFF
>TRBJ2-1|TRBV12-3/TRBV12-4|15
CASSLVGQGGGEQFF
>TRBJ1-2|TRBV28|17
CASSLPVGRNANYGYTF
>TRBJ2-2|TRBV5-6|16
CASSHRGRSNTGELFF
>TRBJ2-2|TRBV7-8|12
CASSPVGGELFF
>TRBJ1-6|TRBV9|15
CASSGDRGPNSPLHF
>TRBJ2-5|TRBV28|13
CASSETGKETHYF
>TRBJ2-7|TRBV4-1|16
CASSQVSGASSYEQYF
>TRBJ2-7|TRBV5-1|14
CASSPADLTYEQYF
>TRBJ1-1|TRBV20-1|14
CSAFRDTVNTEAFF
>TRBJ1-1|TRBV12-3/TRBV12-4|16
CASSFVALGSNTEAFF
>TRBJ2-5|TRBV28|13
CASSLSSSETQYF
>TRBJ2-5|TRBV12-3/TRBV12-4|21
CASSLDLWGRPGLAYGETQYF
>TRBJ2-7|TRBV12-3/TRBV12-4|16
CASSFSLGPGGSGQYF
>TRBJ2-5|TRBV27|16
CASSLKTSFPQETQYF